This paragraph reports one T cell receptor (beta chain). Healthy bone marrow donors made up the cohort. This specimen comes from a study of cytomegalovirus exposure and HLA in healthy donors. From germline, CDR1 is SGDLS and CDR2 YYNGEE. CDR3 size: 14 residues. The V and J ends lost 0 bases and 7 bases respectively, with 14 bases between them. The PCR employed 60 Vbeta primers together with 13 Jbeta primers. The repertoire was sequenced with immunoSEQ multiplex PCR; TCRdb's copy has only in-frame clones and lacks some. The table shows about 160,000 clones, with 65% to 80% occurring only once. This clonotype originated in a female donor in good health and CMV-seronegative. Sequencing was carried out using PBMCs. The gene calls are TRBV9 and TRBJ2-7; TRBD2 might be the D (5 bases). Here the CDR3 DNA reads TGTGCCAGCAGCGTAGGACCTGCCCGAGGGGAGCAGTACTTC. It codes for CASSVGPARGEQYF.